The subject of this entry is one T cell receptor (beta chain). A J-beta primer mix and a sample-barcoded 5' primer were used in a second PCR of about 7 to 12 cycles. TCRdb independently ran MiXCR on the 5' RACE reads; one entry per CDR3 protein. This sample carries 650,000 to 1,000,000 distinct CDR3 sequences, 35% to 40% of them seen once, and the ten largest clones take under 15%. The data are from a study of blood T cells in healthy people across ages. Germline V gives CDR1 SGHAT, CDR2 FQDESV (reference sequence). V gave up 2 bases and J gave up 4 bases, with 14 bases separating them. The CDR3 is made up of 15 amino acids.

The source material was blood. This rearrangement joins TRBV11-1 to TRBJ2-5; D call uncertain. This clonotype was obtained from a man younger than 35 in good health. CDR3 in DNA: TGTGCCAGCAGCTTACTGGGCAGTTCTGGAGAGACCCAGTACTTC. The encoded protein is CASSLLGSSGETQYF.